The 8 T cell receptor beta chains below come from one sample, sequenced in a study of blood T cell repertoires in COVID-19. TCRdb keeps only in-frame clones here, not all; method: immunoSEQ multiplex PCR. The table lists 140,000 to 150,000 clones, more than 70% of them singletons. The sample taken for sequencing was peripheral blood. The receptors come from a woman in her fifties or sixties with acute or convalescent COVID-19.

This clone has only a few counts. The V and J genes are TRBV12-3 or TRBV12-4 and TRBJ2-1; no definite D call. CDR3 length equals 12 residues. V lost 6 bases and J 7 bases, leaving 10 bases between the germline ends. The CDR3 loop is CASSRETNEQFF. As DNA, the CDR3 is TGTGCCAGCAGCCGAGAAACTAATGAGCAGTTCTTC.

V is TRBV6-2 or TRBV6-3 and J is TRBJ2-3, with D tentatively TRBD2 (5 bases). Trimming removed 5 bases from V and 4 bases from J, with 16 bases in between. CDR3 length: 15 residues. Germline assignment: CDR1 MNHEY and CDR2 SVGEGT. CDR3 in amino acids: CASSPSGERADTQYF. The DNA for the CDR3 is TGTGCCAGCAGTCCCAGCGGCGAGAGAGCAGATACGCAGTATTTT.

The chain is built from TRBV6-4 and TRBJ2-3; possibly TRBD2 for D (6 bases). Germline V gene sequence: CDR1 MRHNA, CDR2 SNTAGT. The CDR3 runs to 14 residues. V lost 4 bases and J lost 2, with 10 bases in between. The DNA for the CDR3 is TGTGCCAGCAGTGCAGGGAGGTTCACAGATACGCAGTATTTT. Translating it yields CASSAGRFTDTQYF.

The gene calls are TRBV14 and TRBJ2-4, with D possibly matching TRBD1 (6 bases). The germline V and J ends were trimmed by 1 base and 6 bases, with 13 bases remaining between them. The CDR3 covers 15 residues. Germline CDR1 reads SGHDN; CDR2 reads FVKESK. DNA of the CDR3: TGTGCCAGCAGCCAAGGGGGGCGCCTCGGAAACATTCAGTACTTC. It translates to CASSQGGRLGNIQYF.

This clone came up a few times. The gene calls are TRBV12-5 and TRBJ1-2; a possible D gene is TRBD1 (6 bases). In germline, CDR1 is LGHNT, CDR2 FRNRAP. CDR3 length equals 12 residues. Trimming removed 5 bases from V and 6 bases from J, with 10 bases in between. CDR3 bases: TGTGCTAGTGGTCCAGGGGATCATGGCTACACCTTC. Amino acids: CASGPGDHGYTF.

This chain links TRBV14 with TRBJ2-1; TRBD2 is a possible D gene (5 bases). Trimming stripped 1 base from V and 7 bases from J, with 17 bases between. Per the germline V gene, CDR1 is SGHDN and CDR2 is FVKESK. CDR3 length: 16 residues. For the CDR3, the DNA is TGTGCCAGCAGCCAAGTGGCCCGGGGAAATGAGAATGAGCAGTTCTTC. Its translation is CASSQVARGNENEQFF.

This sequence joins TRBV7-9 and TRBJ1-6; TRBD1 matches 9 bases. J was trimmed by 8 bases and V by 5 bases; bases with no gene match: 4. Germline V gene lookup returns CDR1 SEHNR and CDR2 FQNEAQ (reference sequence). The CDR3 totals 14 residues. CDR3 loop: CASSARTGDSPLHF. DNA of the CDR3: TGTGCCAGCAGCGCCCGGACAGGGGATTCACCCCTCCACTTT.

J is TRBJ2-5 and V is TRBV7-9; D remains unclear. V was clipped by 2 bases and J by 4 bases, with 8 bases between them. This CDR3 is built from 13 residues. CDR1 and CDR2 from the germline V gene are SEHNR and FQNEAQ (reference sequence). CDR3 residues: CASSLNPGETQYF. In DNA, the CDR3 is TGTGCCAGCAGCTTAAACCCCGGAGAGACCCAGTACTTC.